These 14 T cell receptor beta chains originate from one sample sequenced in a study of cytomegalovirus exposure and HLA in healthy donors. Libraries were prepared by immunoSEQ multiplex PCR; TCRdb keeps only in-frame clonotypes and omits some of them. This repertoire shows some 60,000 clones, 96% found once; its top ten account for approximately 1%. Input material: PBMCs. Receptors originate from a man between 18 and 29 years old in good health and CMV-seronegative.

CDR3: CASSQDLGLATSYNEQFF. The CDR3 DNA follows: TGCGCCAGCAGCCAAGATTTGGGACTAGCCACCTCCTACAATGAGCAGTTCTTC. The V gene is TRBV4-1, the J gene TRBJ2-1; TRBD2 matches at 9 bases. V trimming: 0 bases; J trimming: 0 bases; junction bases outside the gene matches: 6. The CDR3 extends over 18 amino acids. CDR1 MGHRA and CDR2 YSYEKL come from the germline V gene.

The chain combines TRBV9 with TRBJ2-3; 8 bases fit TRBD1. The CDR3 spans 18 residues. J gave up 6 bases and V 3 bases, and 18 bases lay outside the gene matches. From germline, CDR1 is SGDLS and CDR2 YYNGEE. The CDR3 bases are TGTGCCAGCAGCGGCGAAATTTCAGGGGGCGCTGGGTCGGATACGCAGTATTTT. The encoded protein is CASSGEISGGAGSDTQYF.

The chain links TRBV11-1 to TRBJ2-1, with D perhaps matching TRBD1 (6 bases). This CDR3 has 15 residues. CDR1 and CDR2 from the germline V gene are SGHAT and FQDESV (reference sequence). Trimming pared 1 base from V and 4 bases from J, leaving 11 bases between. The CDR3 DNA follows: TGTGCCAGCAGCTTAGAGGGGGTGGGATACAATGAGCAGTTCTTC. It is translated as CASSLEGVGYNEQFF.

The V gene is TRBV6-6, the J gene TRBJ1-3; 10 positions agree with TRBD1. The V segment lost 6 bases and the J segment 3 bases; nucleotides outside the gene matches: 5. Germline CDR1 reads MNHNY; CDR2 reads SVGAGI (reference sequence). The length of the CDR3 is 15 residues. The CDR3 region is CASRPDRGRGNTIYF. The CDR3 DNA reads TGTGCCAGCAGACCAGACAGGGGGCGTGGAAACACCATATATTTT.

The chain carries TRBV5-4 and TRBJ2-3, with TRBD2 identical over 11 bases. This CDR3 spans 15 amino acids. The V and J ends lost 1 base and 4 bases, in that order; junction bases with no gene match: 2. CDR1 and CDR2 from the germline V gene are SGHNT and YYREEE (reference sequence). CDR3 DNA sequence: TGTGCCAGCAGCTTGACTAGCGGGAGTTCAGATACGCAGTATTTT. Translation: CASSLTSGSSDTQYF.

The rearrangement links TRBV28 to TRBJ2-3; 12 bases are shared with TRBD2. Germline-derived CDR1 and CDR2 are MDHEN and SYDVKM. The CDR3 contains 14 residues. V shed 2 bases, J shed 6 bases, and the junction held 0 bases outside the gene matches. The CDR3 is CASSLTSGRDTQYF. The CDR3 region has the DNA TGTGCCAGCAGTTTAACTAGCGGGAGGGATACGCAGTATTTT.

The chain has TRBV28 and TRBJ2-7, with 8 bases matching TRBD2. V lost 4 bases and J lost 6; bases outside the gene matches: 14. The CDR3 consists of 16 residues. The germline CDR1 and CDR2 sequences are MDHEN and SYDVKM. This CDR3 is CASSSPSSGSLGEQYF. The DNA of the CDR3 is TGTGCCAGCAGTTCACCCTCGAGCGGGAGCTTGGGCGAGCAGTACTTC. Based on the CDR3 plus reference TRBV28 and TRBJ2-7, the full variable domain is DVKVTQSSRYLVKRTGEKVFLECVQDMDHENMFWYRQDPGLGLRLIYFSYDVKMKEKGDIPEGYSVSREKKERFSLILESASTNQTSMYLCASSSPSSGSLGEQYFGPGTRLTVT.

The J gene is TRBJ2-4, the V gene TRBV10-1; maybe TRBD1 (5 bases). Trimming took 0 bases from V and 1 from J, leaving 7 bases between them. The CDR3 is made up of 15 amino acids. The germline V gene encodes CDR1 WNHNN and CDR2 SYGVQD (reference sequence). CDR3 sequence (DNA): TGCGCCAGCAGTGAGTCCCCAGGGGCCAAAAACATTCAGTACTTC. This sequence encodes CASSESPGAKNIQYF.

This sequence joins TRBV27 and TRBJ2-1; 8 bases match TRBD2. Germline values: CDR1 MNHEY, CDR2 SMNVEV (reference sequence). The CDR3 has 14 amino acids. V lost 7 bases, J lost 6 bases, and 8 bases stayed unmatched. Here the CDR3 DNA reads TGTGCCAGCACCCAACTAGCGGATTCCAATGAGCAGTTCTTC. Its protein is CASTQLADSNEQFF.

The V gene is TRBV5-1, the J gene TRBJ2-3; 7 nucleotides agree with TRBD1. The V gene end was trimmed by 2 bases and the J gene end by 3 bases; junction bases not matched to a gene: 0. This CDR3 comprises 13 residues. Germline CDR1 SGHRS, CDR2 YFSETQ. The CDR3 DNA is TGCGCCAGCAGCTTACAGGGGACAGATACGCAGTATTTT. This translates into CASSLQGTDTQYF.

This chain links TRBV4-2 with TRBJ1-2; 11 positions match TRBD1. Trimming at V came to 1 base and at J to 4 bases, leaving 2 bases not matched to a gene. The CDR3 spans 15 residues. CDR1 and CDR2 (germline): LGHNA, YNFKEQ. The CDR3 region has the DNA TGTGCCAGCAGCCAAGTAGGGACAGGGGGCTATGGCTACACCTTC. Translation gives CASSQVGTGGYGYTF.

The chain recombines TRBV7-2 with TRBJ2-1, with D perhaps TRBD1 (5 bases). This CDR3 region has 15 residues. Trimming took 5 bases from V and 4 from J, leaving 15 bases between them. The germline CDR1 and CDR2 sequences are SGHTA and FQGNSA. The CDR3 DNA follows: TGTGCCAGCAGCCAGGGTAGTAGCAGGTACAATGAGCAGTTCTTC. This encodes CASSQGSSRYNEQFF.

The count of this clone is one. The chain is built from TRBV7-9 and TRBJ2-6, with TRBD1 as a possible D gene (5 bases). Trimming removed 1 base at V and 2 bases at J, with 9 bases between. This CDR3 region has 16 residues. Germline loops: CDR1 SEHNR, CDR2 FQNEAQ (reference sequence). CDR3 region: CASSLVATAGANVLTF. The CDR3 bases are TGTGCCAGCAGCTTAGTTGCGACAGCTGGGGCCAACGTCCTGACTTTC.

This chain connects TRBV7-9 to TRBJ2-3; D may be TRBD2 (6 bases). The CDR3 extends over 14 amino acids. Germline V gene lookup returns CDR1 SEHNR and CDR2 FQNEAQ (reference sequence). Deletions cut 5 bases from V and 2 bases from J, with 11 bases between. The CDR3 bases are TGTGCCAGCAGCCCCCGGGGGTCCACAGATACGCAGTATTTT. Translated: CASSPRGSTDTQYF.